The rows below give T cell receptor beta chains drawn from one sample of a study of T cells in localized non-small cell lung cancer. Some clones are missing from TCRdb's copy, which holds only in-frame ones; the method was immunoSEQ multiplex PCR. The sample includes about 43,000 clones, 91% of them seen just once. The sequencing here drew on PBMCs, taken before any cancer treatment. All receptors come from a woman aged 40 to 75 with stage II lung adenocarcinoma. Both conserved end residues are part of each CDR3. D genes are given only for firm matches. The size entry is marked missing in some rows and otherwise reads once, few, many or a size class.

. . TRBJ1-3 TRBV5-6 CASSRSGNTIYF TGTGCCAGCAGTCGCTCTGGAAACACCATATATTTT
. . TRBJ2-1 TRBV29-1 CSVVRGASYNEQFF TGCAGCGTTGTAAGGGGGGCGTCCTACAATGAGCAGTTCTTC
. . TRBJ1-2 TRBV19 CASSGGTRGGYGYTF TGTGCCAGTAGTGGAGGAACCAGGGGCGGCTATGGCTACACCTTC
. . TRBJ2-3 TRBV7-9 CASSKSWDQYF TGTGCCAGCAGCAAAAGCTGGGACCAGTATTTT
. . TRBJ2-5 TRBV29-1 CSVEDRRHWETQYF TGCAGCGTTGAAGATCGAAGGCATTGGGAGACCCAGTACTTC
. . TRBJ1-1 TRBV27 CASSLMMNTEAFF TGTGCCAGCAGTTTAATGATGAACACTGAAGCTTTCTTT
. . TRBJ2-1 TRBV6-6 CASSQAAPPYNEQFF TGTGCCAGCAGCCAGGCGGCACCTCCCTACAATGAGCAGTTCTTC
. . TRBJ2-5 TRBV28 CASSLMGVAKTQYF TGTGCCAGCAGTTTAATGGGGGTCGCAAAGACCCAGTACTTC
. . TRBJ2-2 TRBV28 CASQRPAGARHGELFF TGTGCCAGCCAACGGCCGGCGGGGGCCAGACACGGGGAGCTGTTTTTT
. . TRBJ1-5 TRBV5-1 CASSLGGFNQPQHF TGCGCCAGCAGCTTGGGGGGATTCAATCAGCCCCAGCATTTT
TRBD1 . TRBJ2-7 TRBV19 CASSIDLGQGEQYF TGTGCCAGTAGTATAGACCTCGGACAGGGAGAGCAGTACTTC
. . TRBJ2-1 TRBV28 CASSSNREQFF TGTGCCAGCAGTTCCAACAGGGAGCAGTTCTTC
. . TRBJ1-1 TRBV25-1 CASSEGDGNTEAFF TGTGCCAGCAGTGAAGGGGACGGGAACACTGAAGCTTTCTTT
. . TRBJ1-1 TRBV19 CASSTRGDTEAFF TGTGCCAGTAGTACCAGAGGGGACACTGAAGCTTTCTTT
TRBD2 . TRBJ2-5 TRBV2 CASREGLAVVETQYF TGTGCCAGCAGAGAGGGACTAGCAGTTGTGGAGACCCAGTACTTC
. once TRBJ1-5 TRBV28 CASSYRADYQPQHF TGTGCCAGCAGTTATCGGGCAGATTATCAGCCCCAGCATTTT
TRBD1 . TRBJ1-1 TRBV19 CASSMTGGGVGTEAFF TGTGCCAGTAGTATGACAGGGGGCGGGGTGGGCACTGAAGCTTTCTTT
. . TRBJ1-2 TRBV19 CASSIEAGNYGYTF TGTGCCAGTAGTATAGAGGCAGGGAACTATGGCTACACCTTC
. . TRBJ2-2 TRBV19 CASNPTGPNTGELFF TGTGCCAGTAACCCGACAGGTCCTAACACCGGGGAGCTGTTTTTT
. . TRBJ2-1 TRBV18 CASHTYNEQFF TGTGCCAGCCATACCTACAATGAGCAGTTCTTC
. once TRBJ2-1 TRBV15 CATSREGLGSYNEQFF TGTGCCACCAGCAGAGAGGGCCTAGGATCTTACAATGAGCAGTTCTTC
. . TRBJ2-7 TRBV7-9 CASSLAGRSYEQYF TGTGCCAGCAGCTTGGCGGGACGCTCCTACGAGCAGTACTTC
TRBD2 . TRBJ2-5 TRBV5-6 CASSLFSGRQQETQYF TGTGCCAGCAGCTTGTTCAGCGGGAGACAACAAGAGACCCAGTACTTC
. . TRBJ1-5 TRBV6-5 CASSYSKVADQPQHF TGTGCCAGCAGTTACTCGAAGGTAGCAGATCAGCCCCAGCATTTT
. . TRBJ1-1 TRBV15 CATSREAGYTEAFF TGTGCCACCAGCAGAGAGGCAGGGTACACTGAAGCTTTCTTT
TRBD2 . TRBJ2-7 TRBV4-2 CASSQGIGGRAFNEQYF TGTGCCAGCAGCCAAGGGATTGGGGGGAGGGCCTTCAACGAGCAGTACTTC
TRBD2 . TRBJ2-1 TRBV4-1 CASSQQATSGGAFF TGCGCCAGCAGCCAACAAGCGACTAGCGGGGGCGCGTTCTTC
TRBD2 . TRBJ2-3 TRBV28 CASSLTSGGTDTQYF TGTGCCAGCAGTTTGACTAGCGGGGGCACAGATACGCAGTATTTT
. . TRBJ1-5 TRBV28 CASSLYLSPESGPQHF TGTGCCAGCAGTTTATATTTATCTCCAGAGAGTGGGCCCCAGCATTTT
TRBD1 . TRBJ1-2 TRBV4-1 CASSQGQGANGYTF TGCGCCAGCAGCCAAGGCCAGGGGGCTAATGGCTACACCTTC
. few TRBJ1-2 TRBV6-6 CASREGGPSNYGYTF TGTGCCAGCAGGGAGGGGGGACCCTCTAACTATGGCTACACCTTC
TRBD1 . TRBJ1-4 TRBV19 CASSTATGDQFF TGTGCCAGTAGTACGGCGACAGGGGATCAGTTTTTT
. . TRBJ1-4 TRBV25-1 CATSSWGRSNEKLFF TGTGCCACCTCCTCCTGGGGCAGGTCTAATGAAAAACTGTTTTTT
TRBD2 . TRBJ2-7 TRBV7-8 CASSRRTSGGEQYF TGTGCCAGCAGCAGGAGGACTAGCGGGGGCGAGCAGTACTTC
. . TRBJ1-4 TRBV6-5 CASSRQPTNEKLFF TGTGCCAGCAGTCGACAGCCAACTAATGAAAAACTGTTTTTT
. . TRBJ2-1 TRBV28 CASSFGEPTNNEQFF TGTGCCAGCAGTTTCGGAGAGCCCACCAACAATGAGCAGTTCTTC
. . TRBJ1-1 TRBV7-8 CASSLVGVTEAFF TGTGCCAGCAGCTTAGTCGGGGTTACTGAAGCTTTCTTT
. . TRBJ2-3 TRBV27 CASSSTGRLGTDTQYF TGTGCCAGCAGTTCGACAGGACGGCTGGGCACAGATACGCAGTATTTT
. . TRBJ1-1 TRBV18 CASSAFGGLNTEAFF TGTGCCAGCTCCGCCTTTGGGGGTTTGAACACTGAAGCTTTCTTT
. . TRBJ2-1 TRBV6-5 CASSPLALYNEQFF TGTGCCAGCAGTCCGCTAGCGCTTTACAATGAGCAGTTCTTC
. . TRBJ1-1 TRBV7-3 CASSLTGTSNTEAFF TGTGCCAGCAGCTTAACCGGGACAAGTAACACTGAAGCTTTCTTT
. . TRBJ1-1 TRBV25-1 CASSEWDTEAFF TGTGCCAGCAGTGAATGGGACACTGAAGCTTTCTTT
. . TRBJ1-5 TRBV19 CASNQGNQPQHF TGTGCCAGTAACCAAGGCAATCAGCCCCAGCATTTT
TRBD2 . TRBJ2-1 TRBV7-3 CASSLTSGVLRGGEQFF TGTGCCAGCAGCTTAACTAGCGGGGTACTAAGGGGCGGTGAGCAGTTCTTC
TRBD2 once TRBJ2-1 TRBV6-5 CASSGLAGDNEQFF TGTGCCAGCAGTGGACTAGCGGGGGACAATGAGCAGTTCTTC
. . TRBJ1-4 TRBV19 CASSSWTVGREKLFF TGTGCCAGTAGTTCCTGGACAGTAGGGAGAGAAAAACTGTTTTTT
. . TRBJ1-4 TRBV5-1 CASSDRVNEKLFF TGCGCCAGCAGCGACAGAGTTAATGAAAAACTGTTTTTT
TRBD1 . TRBJ1-2 TRBV2 CASSLPGTGDYGYTF TGTGCCAGCAGTCTACCCGGGACAGGGGACTATGGCTACACCTTC
. . TRBJ2-1 TRBV11-3 CASSLRRAQGTTRNEQFF TGTGCCAGCAGCTTAAGGAGGGCCCAAGGAACCACGAGGAATGAGCAGTTCTTC
TRBD1 . TRBJ2-3 TRBV6-1 CASRLQGALDTQYF TGTGCCAGCAGATTACAGGGGGCCCTAGATACGCAGTATTTT
TRBD2 . TRBJ2-7 TRBV11-2 CASSLGPLTSGSYEQYF TGTGCCAGCAGCTTGGGTCCCCTGACTAGCGGTTCCTACGAGCAGTACTTC
. . TRBJ2-1 TRBV28 CASSHYNEQFF TGTGCCAGCAGCCACTACAATGAGCAGTTCTTC
. once TRBJ2-2 TRBV18 CASSPVVRDTGELFF TGTGCCAGCTCACCAGTTGTCCGGGACACCGGGGAGCTGTTTTTT
TRBD2 . TRBJ2-3 TRBV5-1 CASSHRTSGTDTQYF TGCGCCAGCAGCCACCGTACTAGCGGCACAGATACGCAGTATTTT
. . TRBJ1-4 TRBV4-1 CASRSSLFATNEKLFF TGCGCCAGCAGATCTAGCTTGTTTGCAACTAATGAAAAACTGTTTTTT
. . TRBJ1-1 TRBV6-5 CASSEVNTEAFF TGTGCCAGCAGTGAGGTCAACACTGAAGCTTTCTTT
. . TRBJ1-4 TRBV18 CASSPIGTATNEKLFF TGTGCCAGCTCACCTATAGGCACGGCAACTAATGAAAAACTGTTTTTT
. . TRBJ2-4 TRBV7-8 CASSLRSEGANIQYF TGTGCCAGCAGCTTAAGGTCAGAGGGTGCAAACATTCAGTACTTC
. . TRBJ1-4 TRBV6-1 CASRSVSNEKLFF TGTGCCAGCAGATCAGTTTCTAATGAAAAACTGTTTTTT
. . TRBJ1-5 TRBV19 CASSMGGGQIQPQHF TGTGCCAGTAGTATGGGAGGTGGACAAATTCAGCCCCAGCATTTT